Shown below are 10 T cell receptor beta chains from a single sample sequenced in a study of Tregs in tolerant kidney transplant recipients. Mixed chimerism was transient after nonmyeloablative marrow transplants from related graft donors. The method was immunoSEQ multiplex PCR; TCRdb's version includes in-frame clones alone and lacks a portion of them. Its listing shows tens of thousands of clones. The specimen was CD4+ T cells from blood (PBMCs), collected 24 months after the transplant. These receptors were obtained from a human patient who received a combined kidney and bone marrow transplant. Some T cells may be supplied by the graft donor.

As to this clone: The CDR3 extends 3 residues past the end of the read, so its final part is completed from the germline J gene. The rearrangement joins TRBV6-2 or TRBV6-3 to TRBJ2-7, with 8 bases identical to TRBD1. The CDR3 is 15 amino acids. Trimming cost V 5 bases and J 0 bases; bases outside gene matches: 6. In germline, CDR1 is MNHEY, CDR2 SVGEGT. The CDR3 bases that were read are TGTGCCAGCAGTGACCGGGACAGGAGCTCCTACGAG. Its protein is CASSDRDRSSYE. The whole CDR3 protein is CASSDRDRSSYEQYF.

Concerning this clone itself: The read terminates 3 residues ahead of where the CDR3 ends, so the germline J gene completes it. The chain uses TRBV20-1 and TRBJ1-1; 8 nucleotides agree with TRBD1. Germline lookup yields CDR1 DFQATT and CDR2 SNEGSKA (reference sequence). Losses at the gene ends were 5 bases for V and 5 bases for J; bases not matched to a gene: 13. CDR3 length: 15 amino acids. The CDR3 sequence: CSAPTRGLEKTEAFF. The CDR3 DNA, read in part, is TGCAGTGCTCCTACCAGGGGGCTAGAGAAGACTGAA.

The CDR3 DNA, read in part, is TGTGCCAGCAGTCCCGGGACTACTCAAGAGACC. It yields the protein CASSPGTTQET. The CDR3, in full, reads CASSPGTTQETQYF. The genes are TRBV2 and TRBJ2-5, with TRBD2 matching 7 bases. The sequenced fragment ends 3 residues before the CDR3 boundary, so the rest is inferred from the germline J gene. V was pared by 5 bases and J by 2 bases, with 5 bases of the junction left unmatched. Germline-derived CDR1 and CDR2 are SNHLY and FYNNEI. CDR3 size: 14 residues.

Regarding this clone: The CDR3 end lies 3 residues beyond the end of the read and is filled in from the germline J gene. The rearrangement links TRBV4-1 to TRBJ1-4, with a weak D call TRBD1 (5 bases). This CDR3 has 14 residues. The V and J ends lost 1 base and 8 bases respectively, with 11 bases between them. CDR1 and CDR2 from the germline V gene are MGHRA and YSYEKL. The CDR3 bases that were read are TGCGCCAGCAGCCAAGGCAGGGTAAACGAAAAA. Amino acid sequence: CASSQGRVNEK. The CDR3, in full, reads CASSQGRVNEKLFF.

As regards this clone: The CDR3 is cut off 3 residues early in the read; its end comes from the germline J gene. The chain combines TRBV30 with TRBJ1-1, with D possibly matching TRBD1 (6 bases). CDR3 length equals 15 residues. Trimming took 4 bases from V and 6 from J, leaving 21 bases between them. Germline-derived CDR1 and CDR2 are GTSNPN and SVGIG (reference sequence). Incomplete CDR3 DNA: TGTGCCTGGACTCGCGACGGGGTGCCAGGGGCTGAA. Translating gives CAWTRDGVPGAE. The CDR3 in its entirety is CAWTRDGVPGAEAFF.

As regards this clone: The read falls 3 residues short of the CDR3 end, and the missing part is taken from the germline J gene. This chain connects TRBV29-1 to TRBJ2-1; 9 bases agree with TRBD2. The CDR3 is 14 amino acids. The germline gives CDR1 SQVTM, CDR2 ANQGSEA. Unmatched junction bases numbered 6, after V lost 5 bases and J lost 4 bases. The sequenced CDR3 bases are TGCAGCGTTTCCGGGACTAGCAATTACAATGAG. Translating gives CSVSGTSNYNE. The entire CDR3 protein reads CSVSGTSNYNEQFF.

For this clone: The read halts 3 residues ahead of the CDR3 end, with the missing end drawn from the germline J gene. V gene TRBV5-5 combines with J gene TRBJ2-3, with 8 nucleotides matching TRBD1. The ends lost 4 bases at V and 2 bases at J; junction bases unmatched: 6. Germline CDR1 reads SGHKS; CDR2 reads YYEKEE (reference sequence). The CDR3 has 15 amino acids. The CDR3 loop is CASSRQGWDTDTQYF. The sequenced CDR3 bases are TGTGCCAGCAGCCGACAGGGGTGGGACACAGATACG.

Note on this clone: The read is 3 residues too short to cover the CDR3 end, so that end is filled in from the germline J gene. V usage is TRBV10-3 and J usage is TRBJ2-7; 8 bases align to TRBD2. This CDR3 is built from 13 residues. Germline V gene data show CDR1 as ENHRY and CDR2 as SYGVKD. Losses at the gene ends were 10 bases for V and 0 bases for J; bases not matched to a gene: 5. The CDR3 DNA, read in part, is TGTGCCACCCGGACTAGCCTCTCCTACGAG. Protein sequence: CATRTSLSYE. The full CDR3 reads CATRTSLSYEQYF.

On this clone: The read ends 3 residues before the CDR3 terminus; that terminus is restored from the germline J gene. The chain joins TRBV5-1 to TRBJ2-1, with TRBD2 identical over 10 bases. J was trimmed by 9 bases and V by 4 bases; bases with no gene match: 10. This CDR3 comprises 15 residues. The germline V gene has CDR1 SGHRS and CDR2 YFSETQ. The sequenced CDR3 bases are TGCGCCAGCAGCGAGGGGGCTAGCGGGAGTTTTGAG. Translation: CASSEGASGSFE. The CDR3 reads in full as CASSEGASGSFEQFF.

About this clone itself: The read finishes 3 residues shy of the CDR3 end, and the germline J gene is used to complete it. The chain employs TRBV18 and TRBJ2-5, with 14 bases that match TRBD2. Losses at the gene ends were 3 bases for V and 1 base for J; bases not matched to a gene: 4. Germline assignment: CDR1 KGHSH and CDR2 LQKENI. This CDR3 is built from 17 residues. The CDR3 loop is CASSPGTSGSGQETQYF. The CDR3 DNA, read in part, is TGTGCCAGCTCACCCGGGACTAGCGGGAGCGGCCAAGAGACC.